These 25 T cell receptor beta chains were sequenced from one sample in a study of T-cell reconstitution after alpha-beta-depleted transplantation in children (dated by TCRdb to 2016 to 2017). To prepare the library, PCR was applied. The listed sequencing device is Illumina HiSeq 2500. To normalize quantification of the TCRbeta repertoire, the TCR libraries were built with molecular barcoding that relied on unique molecular identifiers. TCRdb applied fastp at Q25 and MiXCR to the public reads, then kept only in-frame beta chains. Each entry merges the rows of one CDR3 protein and shows their most common DNA and genes. The sample table lists about 600,000 distinct CDR3 sequences, about an eighth of them with a count of one. 2.2% of the sample is held by the ten biggest clonotypes. The treatment or condition label, read with the paper, signifies: allogeneic hematopoietic cell transplantation with graft depleted of TCRalphabeta T cells and CD19 B cells.

Sequencing used PBMCs, mostly from graft donor cells, obtained 360 days after TCRalphabeta/CD19-depleted stem cell transplant. Receptor source: a male patient between 5 and 17 years old who had a stem cell transplant for acute myeloid leukemia, so the T cells may come from the graft donor.

The CDR3 region has the DNA TGTGCCAGCAGTTACTCCCTTGGAAACACCATATATTTT. Protein sequence: CASSYSLGNTIYF. The genes are TRBV6-5 and TRBJ1-3; unclear D gene. The CDR3 has 13 residues. V was trimmed by 0 bases and J by 3 bases, leaving 3 bases between them. Looked up from germline, CDR1 is MNHEY and CDR2 is SVGAGI.

This chain connects TRBV7-3 to TRBJ2-3; TRBD2 aligns across 8 bases. The CDR3 sequence is 15 residues long. CDR1 is SGHTA and CDR2 is FQGTGA in the germline V gene. The V and J ends lost 6 bases and 0 bases, in that order; junction bases with no gene match: 5. CDR3 bases: TGTGCCAGCAGACTTAGCGGGGCTAGCACAGATACGCAGTATTTT. Translation gives CASRLSGASTDTQYF. Variable domain in full (rest from reference TRBV7-3 and TRBJ2-3): GAGVSQTPSNKVTEKGKYVELRCDPISGHTALYWYRQSLGQGPEFLIYFQGTGAADDSGLPNDRFFAVRPEGSVSTLKIQRTERGDSAVYLCASRLSGASTDTQYFGPGTRLTVL.

CDR3 protein: CASSQEEGQGTYEQYF. The CDR3 DNA follows: TGCGCCAGCAGCCAAGAAGAGGGACAGGGGACCTACGAGCAGTACTTC. The chain uses TRBV4-3 and TRBJ2-7; 10 bases map to TRBD1. Per the germline V gene, CDR1 is LGHNA and CDR2 is YSLEER. The V and J ends lost 0 bases and 2 bases, in that order; junction bases with no gene match: 4. The CDR3 is 16 residues long.

This clonotype was seen more than once but under ten times. The rearrangement joins TRBV28 to TRBJ2-4, with 11 positions matching TRBD1. CDR3 length: 16 amino acids. V shed 5 bases, J shed 6 bases, and the junction held 9 bases outside the gene matches. Germline CDR1 and CDR2: MDHEN and SYDVKM. In nucleotides, the CDR3 is TGTGCCAGCAGTCCTTTGGACAGGGGGCTCAGAAACATTCAGTACTTC. Protein product: CASSPLDRGLRNIQYF. The full variable domain, rest sourced from reference TRBV28 and TRBJ2-4, is DVKVTQSSRYLVKRTGEKVFLECVQDMDHENMFWYRQDPGLGLRLIYFSYDVKMKEKGDIPEGYSVSREKKERFSLILESASTNQTSMYLCASSPLDRGLRNIQYFGAGTRLSVL.

The table lists this clonotype with a few counts. The chain joins TRBV12-3 or TRBV12-4 to TRBJ1-5; 8 bases line up with TRBD1. The CDR3 covers 16 residues. J was trimmed by 6 bases and V by 2 bases; bases with no gene match: 9. The CDR3 DNA sequence: TGTGCCAGCAGTTTAAGGGGGCAGGGGGCTCGTCAGCCCCAGCATTTT. It yields the protein CASSLRGQGARQPQHF.

For the CDR3, the DNA is TGCAGCGTTGAAGATCAACGGGGTAATGAGCAGTTCTTC. Its protein is CSVEDQRGNEQFF. The chain uses TRBV29-1 and TRBJ2-1; D is possibly TRBD2 (5 bases). Per germline, CDR1 SQVTM and CDR2 ANQGSEA. The length of the CDR3 is 13 residues. Trimming left V 0 bases short and J 7 bases short, with 10 bases between.

The J gene is TRBJ2-7, the V gene TRBV7-3; the D is unclear. The V gene's germline CDR1 is SGHTA and CDR2 FQGTGA. The CDR3 runs to 16 residues. Trimming removed 5 bases from V and 3 bases from J, with 20 bases in between. DNA for the CDR3: TGTGCCAGCAGCCCGTCAGGTCCCCTGACGCTCTACGAGCAGTACTTC. Translating it yields CASSPSGPLTLYEQYF.

This clonotype was seen many times. This chain joins TRBV5-1 and TRBJ2-1; 8 bases fit TRBD2. The V segment lost 2 bases and the J segment 7 bases; nucleotides outside the gene matches: 8. The CDR3 extends over 15 amino acids. CDR1 is SGHRS, CDR2 YFSETQ, per germline. Here the CDR3 reads CASSFVAGSMNEQFF. The CDR3 DNA sequence: TGCGCCAGCAGCTTCGTAGCGGGAAGTATGAATGAGCAGTTCTTC.

This clonotype appeared a few times. One end of the junction varies from germline; a read error may be responsible. This chain connects TRBV29-1 to TRBJ1-2; 7 positions agree with TRBD1. Germline V CDR1 and CDR2: SQVTM, ANQGSEA. This CDR3 contains 10 residues. CDR3 residues: CSVGFGQAFF. The CDR3 DNA sequence: TGCAGCGTTGGTTTCGGACAGGCTTTTTTC.

The CDR3 sequence: CASTDRFIGRKETQYF. The CDR3 nucleotides are TGTGCCAGCACAGACAGATTTATAGGGAGAAAAGAGACCCAGTACTTC. The chain joins TRBV27 to TRBJ2-5; D tentatively reads TRBD1 or TRBD2 (5 bases each). The CDR3 is made up of 16 amino acids. V gave up 7 bases and J gave up 3 bases, with 21 bases separating them. Germline CDR1 reads MNHEY; CDR2 reads SMNVEV (reference sequence).

This clonotype was recorded a few times. The rearrangement joins TRBV5-6 to TRBJ2-7, with D maybe TRBD2 (5 bases). Germline V gives CDR1 SGHDT, CDR2 YYEEEE. V was trimmed by 2 bases and J by 4 bases, leaving 19 bases between them. The CDR3 covers 16 residues. CDR3 amino acids: CASSFDVNLRAYEQYF. Here the CDR3 DNA reads TGTGCCAGCAGCTTTGACGTGAATTTGCGGGCTTACGAGCAGTACTTC.

This clonotype was detected many times. The rearrangement joins TRBV6-5 to TRBJ2-1; 7 nucleotides align to TRBD2. Losses at the gene ends were 8 bases for V and 4 bases for J; bases not matched to a gene: 11. CDR1 MNHEY and CDR2 SVGAGI come from the germline V gene. This CDR3 has 15 residues. The CDR3 spells CASLRGAGVYNEQFF. The CDR3 DNA reads TGTGCCAGCCTTCGAGGGGCGGGAGTTTACAATGAGCAGTTCTTC.

The rearrangement uses TRBV6-1 and TRBJ2-7, with a weak D call TRBD2 (6 bases). Germline V lookup: CDR1 MNHNS, CDR2 SASEGT. This CDR3 spans 15 amino acids. Trimming stripped 6 bases from V and 4 bases from J, with 19 bases between. The CDR3 sequence is CASSPYRDLGYEQYF. In DNA, the CDR3 is TGTGCCAGCAGCCCCTACCGGGACTTAGGGTACGAGCAGTACTTC.

This clonotype was recorded many times. The chain links TRBV30 to TRBJ2-1; 8 bases align to TRBD2. The germline V gene encodes CDR1 GTSNPN and CDR2 SVGIG (reference sequence). The CDR3 is 16 residues long. J was trimmed by 7 bases and V by 0 bases; bases with no gene match: 11. CDR3 loop: CAWSVDGRVPLNEQFF. The CDR3 DNA is TGTGCCTGGAGTGTAGACGGGAGGGTTCCGTTGAATGAGCAGTTCTTC.

This clonotype was detected a few times. The V and J genes are TRBV11-2 and TRBJ2-3; no firm D call. The V gene's germline CDR1 is SGHAT and CDR2 FQNNGV. This CDR3 spans 12 amino acids. Trimming stripped 7 bases from V and 2 bases from J, with 7 bases between. CDR3 bases: TGTGCCAGCATCGCATTCACAGATACGCAGTATTTT. Translating gives CASIAFTDTQYF.

At least ten counts were recorded for this clonotype. The chain is built from TRBV5-1 and TRBJ2-7; TRBD2 might be the D (6 bases). Looked up from germline, CDR1 is SGHRS and CDR2 is YFSETQ. The CDR3 totals 16 residues. Trimming removed 4 bases from V and 4 bases from J, with 21 bases in between. The CDR3 DNA reads as TGCGCCAGCAGCCCAAGTCTATTGTCGGGACTGTACGAGCAGTACTTC. Translating gives CASSPSLLSGLYEQYF.

The V gene is TRBV5-1, the J gene TRBJ2-5, with 8 bases matching TRBD2. Trimming removed 0 bases from V and 1 base from J; junction bases left unmatched: 5. The CDR3 consists of 16 residues. CDR1 is SGHRS, CDR2 YFSETQ, per germline. CDR3 sequence: CASSLVPGGFQETQYF. The CDR3 DNA follows: TGCGCCAGCAGCTTGGTTCCGGGAGGGTTCCAAGAGACCCAGTACTTC. Full variable domain (remainder filled in from reference TRBV5-1 and TRBJ2-5): KAGVTQTPRYLIKTRGQQVTLSCSPISGHRSVSWYQQTPGQGLQFLFEYFSETQRNKGNFPGRFSGRQFSNSRSEMNVSTLELGDSALYLCASSLVPGGFQETQYFGPGTRLLVL.

This clonotype was seen repeatedly, ten times or more. V is TRBV20-1 and J is TRBJ2-2; tentative D call: TRBD1 (6 bases). This CDR3 region has 14 residues. The germline V gene encodes CDR1 DFQATT and CDR2 SNEGSKA (reference sequence). V was shortened by 6 bases and J by 4 bases, with 15 bases between the two germline ends. Written as DNA, the CDR3 is TGCAGTGCCAGGACAGCTCCGGGCACCGGGGAGCTGTTTTTT. Translation: CSARTAPGTGELFF.

This clonotype was counted ten times or more. A much bigger clone sits one base away, suggesting this may be a read error. The rearrangement links TRBV15 to TRBJ2-7; D unresolved. Germline CDR1 is LNHNV and CDR2 is YYDKDF (reference sequence). V gave up 6 bases and J gave up 2 bases, with 5 bases separating them. This CDR3 contains 11 residues. CDR3: CATSSAYEQYF. CDR3 DNA sequence: TGTGCCACCAGTTCCGCCTACGAGCAGTACTTC.

In this sample, this clonotype turned up a few times. This chain links TRBV5-1 with TRBJ1-1; D unresolved. Germline CDR1 and CDR2: SGHRS and YFSETQ. V was pared by 0 bases and J by 0 bases, with 6 bases between. The CDR3 is 14 amino acids. The CDR3 coding sequence is TGCGCCAGCAGCTTGGATCCCGTGAACACTGAAGCTTTCTTT. Residues: CASSLDPVNTEAFF.

The chain has TRBV15 and TRBJ2-5; D remains ambiguous. This CDR3 contains 10 residues. Germline V CDR1 and CDR2: LNHNV, YYDKDF (reference sequence). The V gene lost 3 bases and the J gene lost 5 bases, with 1 base spanning the gap. CDR3: CATSSETQYF. CDR3 nucleotide sequence: TGTGCCACCAGCAGCGAGACCCAGTACTTC.

In its sample, this clonotype was seen many times. The gene calls are TRBV27 and TRBJ2-1; 7 bases map to TRBD2. The junction had 6 bases not matched to a gene; V was cut back by 10 bases and J by 0 bases. The CDR3 is 14 residues long. Germline CDR1 reads MNHEY; CDR2 reads SMNVEV (reference sequence). CDR3 amino acids: CATSAGSSYNEQFF. The CDR3, as DNA: TGTGCCACTTCAGCGGGGAGCTCCTACAATGAGCAGTTCTTC.

This chain connects TRBV20-1 to TRBJ1-1; the D is unclear. V shed 3 bases and J shed 1 base, with 12 bases lying between them. The CDR3 sequence is 14 residues long. Germline CDR1 DFQATT, CDR2 SNEGSKA (reference sequence). The CDR3: CSASRRAGNTEAFF. As DNA, the CDR3 is TGCAGTGCTAGTCGCCGTGCGGGGAACACTGAAGCTTTCTTT.

This clonotype was seen repeatedly, ten times or more. The chain carries TRBV29-1 and TRBJ1-1; 12 nucleotides align to TRBD1. Trimming removed 6 bases from V and 0 bases from J; junction bases left unmatched: 8. Germline V lookup: CDR1 SQVTM, CDR2 ANQGSEA. The CDR3 has 16 residues. CDR3 amino acids: CSVSGTGGPLNTEAFF. CDR3 coding DNA: TGCAGCGTCTCCGGGACAGGGGGCCCGCTGAACACTGAAGCTTTCTTT.

This clonotype was observed a few times. The genes are TRBV12-5 and TRBJ2-1; D is unclear. This CDR3 is 13 amino acids long. Germline values: CDR1 LGHNT, CDR2 FRNRAP. The germline V and J ends were trimmed by 7 bases and 7 bases, with 14 bases remaining between them. The CDR3, as DNA: TGTGCTAGTGCCAACCCGACCGGGAATGAGCAGTTCTTC. Residues: CASANPTGNEQFF.